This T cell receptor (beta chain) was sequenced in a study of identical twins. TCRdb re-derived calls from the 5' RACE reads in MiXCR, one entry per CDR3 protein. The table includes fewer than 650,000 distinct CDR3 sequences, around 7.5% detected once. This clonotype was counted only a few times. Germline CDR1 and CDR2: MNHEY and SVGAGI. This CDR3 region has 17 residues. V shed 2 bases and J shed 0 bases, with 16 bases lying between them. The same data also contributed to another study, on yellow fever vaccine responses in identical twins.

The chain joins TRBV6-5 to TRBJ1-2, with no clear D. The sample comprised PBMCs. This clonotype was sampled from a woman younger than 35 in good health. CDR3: CASSYQADPLANYGYTF. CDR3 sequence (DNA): TGTGCCAGCAGTTACCAGGCCGACCCTTTGGCTAACTATGGCTACACCTTC.